Listed below are T cell receptor beta chains from one sample, sequenced in a study of blood T cell repertoires in COVID-19. Profiling relied on immunoSEQ multiplex PCR, and the TCRdb table lists in-frame clones only, not all of them. The repertoire holds about 320,000 clones, about 90% seen once, with 8.5% to 14% in the top ten. Sequencing input: peripheral blood. Every receptor here comes from a woman aged 30 to 39 with COVID-19, enrolled during active disease. Each CDR3 is given with its conserved first and last residue. D genes are given only for firm matches. Size values are once, few and many counts, or a class for expanded clones, and some rows have none.

CDR3 DNA: TGTGCCAGCAGCGCGGGCTGGGGGGATGACTATGGCTACACCTTC
CDR3 protein: CASSAGWGDDYGYTF
D gene: .
clone size: medium-sized
V gene: TRBV12-1
J gene: TRBJ1-2

CDR3 DNA: TGCGCCAGCAGCCAAGGGGTCTCAGGTCAGAGAGCGGGAAAACTGTTTTTT
CDR3 protein: CASSQGVSGQRAGKLFF
D gene: .
clone size: .
V gene: TRBV4-1
J gene: TRBJ1-4

CDR3 DNA: TGTGCCAGCAGCCAGGGGTGGGGTGTCTCTGGGGCCAACGTCCTGACTTTC
CDR3 protein: CASSQGWGVSGANVLTF
D gene: .
clone size: .
V gene: TRBV13
J gene: TRBJ2-6

CDR3 DNA: TGCGCCAGCAGCTCCGACAGGGATCGAAACACCATATATTTT
CDR3 protein: CASSSDRDRNTIYF
D gene: TRBD1
clone size: .
V gene: TRBV4-1
J gene: TRBJ1-3

CDR3 DNA: TGTGCCAGCAGTAACCGGACAGAGGCTGTTGAAGGCTACACCTTC
CDR3 protein: CASSNRTEAVEGYTF
D gene: .
clone size: once
V gene: TRBV6-4
J gene: TRBJ1-2

CDR3 DNA: TGTGCCAGCAGTTATTCCGGACAGCCGATAGGGGAAAAACTGTTTTTT
CDR3 protein: CASSYSGQPIGEKLFF
D gene: .
clone size: once
V gene: TRBV7-9
J gene: TRBJ1-4

CDR3 DNA: TGTGCCAGCAGCGACTACGGGGGTCTAGTTTACAATGAGCAGTTCTTC
CDR3 protein: CASSDYGGLVYNEQFF
D gene: .
clone size: .
V gene: TRBV7-9
J gene: TRBJ2-1

CDR3 DNA: TGTGCCAGCAGCTTAGCTATCGGGTGGAATTCACCCCTCCACTTT
CDR3 protein: CASSLAIGWNSPLHF
D gene: .
clone size: .
V gene: TRBV11-2
J gene: TRBJ1-6

CDR3 DNA: TGTGCCAGCTCCGCCCGACAGGGCAGCACCGGGGAGCTGTTTTTT
CDR3 protein: CASSARQGSTGELFF
D gene: TRBD1
clone size: .
V gene: TRBV7-2
J gene: TRBJ2-2

CDR3 DNA: TGTGCCAGCAGTGACCGGAAGGCCCCCCTTCTAGCCCAGCATTTT
CDR3 protein: CASSDRKAPLLAQHF
D gene: .
clone size: .
V gene: TRBV2
J gene: TRBJ1-5

CDR3 DNA: TGTGCCAGCGGTCGGGGGGGCACAGATACGCAGTATTTT
CDR3 protein: CASGRGGTDTQYF
D gene: TRBD2
clone size: .
V gene: TRBV6-5
J gene: TRBJ2-3

CDR3 DNA: TGTGCCAGCAGTCCCCTAATGACAGGGGTGGCTTTCTTT
CDR3 protein: CASSPLMTGVAFF
D gene: TRBD1
clone size: .
V gene: TRBV27
J gene: TRBJ1-1

CDR3 DNA: TGCGCCAGCAGTGAGTTTGGGCGAAATTCACCCCTCCACTTT
CDR3 protein: CASSEFGRNSPLHF
D gene: .
clone size: few
V gene: TRBV10-1
J gene: TRBJ1-6

CDR3 DNA: TGTGCCAGCAGGCTAAGACAGGGGACTTATGGCTACACCTTC
CDR3 protein: CASRLRQGTYGYTF
D gene: TRBD1
clone size: .
V gene: TRBV27
J gene: TRBJ1-2

CDR3 DNA: TGTGCCAGCAGCGTAGCCAACCTTGAGAGCTGGGTCTCTGTCGGTGGAGGGACAGATACGCAGTATTTT
CDR3 protein: CASSVANLESWVSVGGGTDTQYF
D gene: .
clone size: .
V gene: TRBV9
J gene: TRBJ2-3

CDR3 DNA: TGCGCCAGCAGCCAAGTGGGCAGGGGGCGGTCTGGGGCCAACGTCCTGACTTTC
CDR3 protein: CASSQVGRGRSGANVLTF
D gene: TRBD1
clone size: .
V gene: TRBV4-1
J gene: TRBJ2-6

CDR3 DNA: TGTGCCAGCAGCTTAGCGGGGGGGCCGGGCGATACGCAGTATTTT
CDR3 protein: CASSLAGGPGDTQYF
D gene: .
clone size: .
V gene: TRBV7-2
J gene: TRBJ2-3

CDR3 DNA: TGTGCCAGCAGTCGTACCTACAGGGGGGAAGGCGAGCAGTACTTC
CDR3 protein: CASSRTYRGEGEQYF
D gene: TRBD1
clone size: .
V gene: TRBV6-5
J gene: TRBJ2-7

CDR3 DNA: TGCAGCGTGACCCTGGACTACGGCTACACCTTC
CDR3 protein: CSVTLDYGYTF
D gene: .
clone size: .
V gene: TRBV29-1
J gene: TRBJ1-2

CDR3 DNA: TGTGCCACCAGCAAGATAAGGACTATGCGTCTGAGCACCGGGGAGCTGTTTTTT
CDR3 protein: CATSKIRTMRLSTGELFF
D gene: .
clone size: .
V gene: TRBV15
J gene: TRBJ2-2

CDR3 DNA: TGTGCCAGCAGCTTAGTGGGACAGGGGAGCTACGAGCAGTACTTC
CDR3 protein: CASSLVGQGSYEQYF
D gene: TRBD1
clone size: .
V gene: TRBV7-9
J gene: TRBJ2-7

CDR3 DNA: TGTGCCAGCAGCACCAGGGGTTATTCACCCCTCCACTTT
CDR3 protein: CASSTRGYSPLHF
D gene: .
clone size: .
V gene: TRBV21-1
J gene: TRBJ1-6

CDR3 DNA: TGTGCCAGCTCACCACCTACTGGTGGGGGCTTCAATGAGCAGTTCTTC
CDR3 protein: CASSPPTGGGFNEQFF
D gene: .
clone size: .
V gene: TRBV18
J gene: TRBJ2-1

CDR3 DNA: TGTGCCAGCAGCCGACGGGACACCATCACCAACAATGAGCAGTTCTTC
CDR3 protein: CASSRRDTITNNEQFF
D gene: .
clone size: .
V gene: TRBV7-8
J gene: TRBJ2-1

CDR3 DNA: TGTGCCAGCAGTTACTCCCCCGGTCAGCCCCAGCATTTT
CDR3 protein: CASSYSPGQPQHF
D gene: .
clone size: .
V gene: TRBV6-5
J gene: TRBJ1-5

CDR3 DNA: TGTGCCACCAGTGATTCCGGACAGGGTATTAATGGCTACACCTTC
CDR3 protein: CATSDSGQGINGYTF
D gene: TRBD1
clone size: .
V gene: TRBV24-1
J gene: TRBJ1-2

CDR3 DNA: TGTGCCAGCAGCTTAGACAAGGGAGGCGCTTTTAATGCCGGGGAGCTGTTTTTT
CDR3 protein: CASSLDKGGAFNAGELFF
D gene: .
clone size: .
V gene: TRBV7-2
J gene: TRBJ2-2

CDR3 DNA: TGTGCCAGCAGCCTGGGACTAGCAGCCTACGAGCAGTACTTC
CDR3 protein: CASSLGLAAYEQYF
D gene: TRBD2
clone size: .
V gene: TRBV2
J gene: TRBJ2-7

CDR3 DNA: TGTGCCACCAGCAGAGACAGCGGGACCACCGGGGAGCTGTTTTTT
CDR3 protein: CATSRDSGTTGELFF
D gene: TRBD2
clone size: once
V gene: TRBV15
J gene: TRBJ2-2

CDR3 DNA: TGTGCCAGTAGTATTGGTCAGGGGGTCTATAGCAATCAGCCCCAGCATTTT
CDR3 protein: CASSIGQGVYSNQPQHF
D gene: TRBD1
clone size: .
V gene: TRBV19
J gene: TRBJ1-5

CDR3 DNA: TGTGCCAGTTCTTCAGGGGCAGATAGCACCTACGAGCAGTACTTC
CDR3 protein: CASSSGADSTYEQYF
D gene: .
clone size: .
V gene: TRBV28
J gene: TRBJ2-7

CDR3 DNA: TGTGCCAGCAGCCAGGCCCCTTTTCATTCACCCCTCCACTTT
CDR3 protein: CASSQAPFHSPLHF
D gene: .
clone size: .
V gene: TRBV3-1/TRBV3-2
J gene: TRBJ1-6

CDR3 DNA: TGTGCCAGCAGCCCTTGGGTGGGGGAGGATGAGCAGTTCTTC
CDR3 protein: CASSPWVGEDEQFF
D gene: .
clone size: .
V gene: TRBV11-2
J gene: TRBJ2-1

CDR3 DNA: TGTGCCAGAACCTCAGAGGGAAAACTGTTTTTT
CDR3 protein: CARTSEGKLFF
D gene: .
clone size: once
V gene: TRBV5-3
J gene: TRBJ1-4

CDR3 DNA: TGTGCCAGCGGGACATGGCAGCCCCAGCATTTT
CDR3 protein: CASGTWQPQHF
D gene: .
clone size: .
V gene: TRBV27
J gene: TRBJ1-5

CDR3 DNA: TGTGCCAGCAGCCAAGGTGGGAGCGGGGGTTACAATGAGCAGTTCTTC
CDR3 protein: CASSQGGSGGYNEQFF
D gene: TRBD2
clone size: .
V gene: TRBV3-1/TRBV3-2
J gene: TRBJ2-1

CDR3 DNA: TGCAGCGTCGACAGGAGGGATACGCAGTATTTT
CDR3 protein: CSVDRRDTQYF
D gene: .
clone size: .
V gene: TRBV29-1
J gene: TRBJ2-3

CDR3 DNA: TGTGCCAGCAGCCAACTCGTGTTCGGGGGGCTATGGACTGAAGCTTTCTTT
CDR3 protein: CASSQLVFGGLWTEAFF
D gene: .
clone size: few
V gene: TRBV3-1/TRBV3-2
J gene: TRBJ1-1

CDR3 DNA: TGTGCCAGCAGCGTAGCCAGCGGGGGGCGTGAGACCCAGTACTTC
CDR3 protein: CASSVASGGRETQYF
D gene: TRBD2
clone size: .
V gene: TRBV9
J gene: TRBJ2-5

CDR3 DNA: TGTGCCAGCAGCTTCTCTTTTGACAGGAGCAATCAGCCCCAGCATTTT
CDR3 protein: CASSFSFDRSNQPQHF
D gene: .
clone size: once
V gene: TRBV7-9
J gene: TRBJ1-5

CDR3 DNA: TGCGCCAGCAGCTTGACAGGGGCGCGGGAGACCCAGTACTTC
CDR3 protein: CASSLTGARETQYF
D gene: TRBD1
clone size: once
V gene: TRBV5-1
J gene: TRBJ2-5

CDR3 DNA: TGTGCCAGCAGCCCAGGGGTGGCGAACTATGGCTACACCTTC
CDR3 protein: CASSPGVANYGYTF
D gene: .
clone size: .
V gene: TRBV7-9
J gene: TRBJ1-2

CDR3 DNA: TGTGCCAGCAGCTTGCCCACAGGGGGCGATGAAGCTTTCTTT
CDR3 protein: CASSLPTGGDEAFF
D gene: TRBD1
clone size: .
V gene: TRBV7-9
J gene: TRBJ1-1

CDR3 DNA: TGCAGTGCTAGTCAGGGCAGGCGAAACAATCAGCCCCAGCATTTT
CDR3 protein: CSASQGRRNNQPQHF
D gene: .
clone size: .
V gene: TRBV20-1
J gene: TRBJ1-5

CDR3 DNA: TGTGCCAGCAGCTGGGTGACCGGGACAGTGAACACTGAAGCTTTCTTT
CDR3 protein: CASSWVTGTVNTEAFF
D gene: TRBD1
clone size: .
V gene: TRBV7-8
J gene: TRBJ1-1

CDR3 DNA: TGTGCCAGCAGTGCCACGGTTTATGAAAAACTGTTTTTT
CDR3 protein: CASSATVYEKLFF
D gene: .
clone size: .
V gene: TRBV12-3/TRBV12-4
J gene: TRBJ1-4

CDR3 DNA: TGTGCCAGCAGTGATCAGGGGGCAGGAACCGGGGAGCTGTTTTTT
CDR3 protein: CASSDQGAGTGELFF
D gene: TRBD1
clone size: .
V gene: TRBV2
J gene: TRBJ2-2

CDR3 DNA: TGTGCCAGCTCACCACAGGGGGTGAAAAATGAAAAACTGTTTTTT
CDR3 protein: CASSPQGVKNEKLFF
D gene: .
clone size: .
V gene: TRBV18
J gene: TRBJ1-4

CDR3 DNA: TGTGCCAGCAGCAAAGGGACAGCCTACAATGAGCAGTTCTTC
CDR3 protein: CASSKGTAYNEQFF
D gene: .
clone size: .
V gene: TRBV21-1
J gene: TRBJ2-1

CDR3 DNA: TGTGCCAGCAGCGCCCGGGGGGGCCTGTCAGATACGCAGTATTTT
CDR3 protein: CASSARGGLSDTQYF
D gene: TRBD2
clone size: .
V gene: TRBV11-2
J gene: TRBJ2-3

CDR3 DNA: TGTGCCAGCAGCTTAGGAGGGTCGGTCGGCTACACCTTC
CDR3 protein: CASSLGGSVGYTF
D gene: .
clone size: .
V gene: TRBV7-8
J gene: TRBJ1-2

CDR3 DNA: TGTGCCAGCAGGAGAGGGGGCTACGAGCAGTACTTC
CDR3 protein: CASRRGGYEQYF
D gene: .
clone size: .
V gene: TRBV27
J gene: TRBJ2-7

CDR3 DNA: TGTGCCAGCAGCGAAGGGGGCGGGTATGGCTACACCTTC
CDR3 protein: CASSEGGGYGYTF
D gene: TRBD1
clone size: .
V gene: TRBV7-9
J gene: TRBJ1-2

CDR3 DNA: TGTGCCAGCAGCTTGGAACGGGGGTCGAGGGAGCAGTACTTC
CDR3 protein: CASSLERGSREQYF
D gene: .
clone size: .
V gene: TRBV5-6
J gene: TRBJ2-7